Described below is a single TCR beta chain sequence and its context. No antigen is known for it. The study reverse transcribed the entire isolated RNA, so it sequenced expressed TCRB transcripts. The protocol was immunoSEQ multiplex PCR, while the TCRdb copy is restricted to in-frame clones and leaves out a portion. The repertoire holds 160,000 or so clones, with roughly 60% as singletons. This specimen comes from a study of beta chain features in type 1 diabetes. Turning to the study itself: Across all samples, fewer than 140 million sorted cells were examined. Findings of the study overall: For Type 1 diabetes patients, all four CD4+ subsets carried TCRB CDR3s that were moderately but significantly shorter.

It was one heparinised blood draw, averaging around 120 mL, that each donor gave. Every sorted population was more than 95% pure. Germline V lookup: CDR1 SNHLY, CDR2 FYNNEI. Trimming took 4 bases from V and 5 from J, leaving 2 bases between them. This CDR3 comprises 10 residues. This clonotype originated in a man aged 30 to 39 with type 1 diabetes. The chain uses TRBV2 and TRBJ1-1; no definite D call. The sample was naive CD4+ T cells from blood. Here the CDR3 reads CASSGTEAFF. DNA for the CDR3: TGTGCCAGCAGTGGTACTGAAGCTTTCTTT.